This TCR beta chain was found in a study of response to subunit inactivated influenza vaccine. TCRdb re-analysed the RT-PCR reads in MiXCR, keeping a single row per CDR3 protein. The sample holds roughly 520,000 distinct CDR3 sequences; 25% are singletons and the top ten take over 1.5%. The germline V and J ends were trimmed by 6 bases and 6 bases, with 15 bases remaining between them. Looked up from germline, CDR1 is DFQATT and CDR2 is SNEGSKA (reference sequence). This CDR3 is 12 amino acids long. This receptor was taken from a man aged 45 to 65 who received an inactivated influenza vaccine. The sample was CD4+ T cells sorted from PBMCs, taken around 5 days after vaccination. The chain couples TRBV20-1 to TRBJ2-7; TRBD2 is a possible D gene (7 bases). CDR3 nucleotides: TGCAGTGCCGTGGGGGAGGGGGTCGAGCAGTACTTC. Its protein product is CSAVGEGVEQYF.